One TCR beta chain is described in this entry. What it recognizes is unknown. This CDR3 is built from 14 residues. V lost 7 bases and J lost 4; bases outside the gene matches: 5. Germline V lookup: CDR1 ENHRY, CDR2 SYGVKD. TCRdb's copy holds only in-frame clones and misses some; the assay was immunoSEQ multiplex PCR. Of about 140,000 clones listed, approximately 80% are singletons. The data stem from a study of cytotoxic CD8 clonotypes in ibrutinib-treated CLL. Across the study: A mean of around 270,000 productive templates and over 85,000 productive rearrangements was obtained per sample. Broader study findings: Having risen at ibrutinib response, clonality had fallen back toward baseline by progression.

The specimen was PBMCs, collected after 12 months of ibrutinib treatment. The V gene is TRBV10-3, the J gene TRBJ1-1, with 11 positions matching TRBD1. This receptor was taken from a human donor with chronic lymphocytic leukemia. The CDR3 bases are TGTGCCATCACAGGACAGGGGGCTGTCACTGAAGCTTTCTTT. Its translation: CAITGQGAVTEAFF.